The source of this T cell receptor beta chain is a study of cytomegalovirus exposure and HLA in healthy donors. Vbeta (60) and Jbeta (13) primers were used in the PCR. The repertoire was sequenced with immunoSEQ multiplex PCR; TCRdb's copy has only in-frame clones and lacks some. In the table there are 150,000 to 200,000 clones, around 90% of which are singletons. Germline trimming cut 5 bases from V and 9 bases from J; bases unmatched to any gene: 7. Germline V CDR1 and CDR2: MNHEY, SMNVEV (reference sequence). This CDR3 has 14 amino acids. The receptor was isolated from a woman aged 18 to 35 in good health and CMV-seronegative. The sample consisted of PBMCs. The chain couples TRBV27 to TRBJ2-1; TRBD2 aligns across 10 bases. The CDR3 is CASSLVAGGIEQFF. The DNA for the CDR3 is TGTGCCAGCAGTCTCGTAGCGGGAGGCATTGAGCAGTTCTTC.